These 20 T cell receptor beta chains were sequenced from one sample in a study of T cell responses to AZD1222 COVID-19 vaccine. Generated by immunoSEQ multiplex PCR, the TCRdb table keeps only in-frame clones and is missing some. The table has 90,000 to 110,000 clones, about 88% seen once. Sequenced here: peripheral blood, sampled on day 0 of AZD1222 vaccination. The source of these receptors is an adult in good health.

This clone came up once. The CDR3 protein is CASSPHRGANYNEQFF. Written as DNA, the CDR3 is TGTGCCAGCAGCCCCCACAGAGGGGCGAATTACAATGAGCAGTTCTTC. V is TRBV21-1 and J is TRBJ2-1. TRBV21-1 is given as a pseudogene. The CDR3 has 16 amino acids.

This rearrangement joins TRBV5-1 to TRBJ2-2, with D tentatively TRBD2 (5 bases). The CDR3 length is 15 residues. Germline V CDR1 and CDR2: SGHRS, YFSETQ. V was pared by 1 base and J by 6 bases, with 13 bases between. CDR3 loop: CASSLKGGPAGELFF. CDR3 sequence (DNA): TGCGCCAGCAGCTTGAAGGGCGGGCCGGCCGGGGAGCTGTTTTTT.

The chain joins TRBV9 to TRBJ2-2, with D perhaps being TRBD1 or TRBD2 (5 bases each). Germline CDR1 and CDR2: SGDLS and YYNGEE. The CDR3 is made up of 16 amino acids. Trimming stripped 6 bases from V and 6 bases from J, with 21 bases between. The CDR3 DNA sequence: TGTGCCAGCAACATAGCCCGGGACCGGTTTTCCGGGGAGCTGTTTTTT. Its protein product is CASNIARDRFSGELFF.

V and J are TRBV2 and TRBJ2-2; TRBD2 is a possible D gene (6 bases). Trimming removed 4 bases at V and 6 bases at J, with 12 bases between. Germline CDR1 is SNHLY and CDR2 is FYNNEI. This CDR3 region has 14 residues. The CDR3 reads CASSGLGHSGELFF. In DNA form, the CDR3 reads TGTGCCAGCAGTGGACTAGGGCATTCCGGGGAGCTGTTTTTT. The complete variable domain, with remaining parts taken from reference TRBV2 and TRBJ2-2, reads EPEVTQTPSHQVTQMGQEVILRCVPISNHLYFYWYRQILGQKVEFLVSFYNNEISEKSEIFDDQFSVERPDGSNFTLKIRSTKLEDSAMYFCASSGLGHSGELFFGEGSRLTVL.

This clone is a singleton in its sample. For the CDR3, the DNA is TGTGCCAGCAGCTTCACAGCGGGGGCCGCTGGGGAGTTCTTC. This sequence encodes CASSFTAGAAGEFF. The chain is built from TRBV7-9 and TRBJ2-1, with 8 nucleotides matching TRBD2. Trimming removed 3 bases from V and 14 bases from J; junction bases left unmatched: 12. This CDR3 is built from 14 residues. From germline, CDR1 is SEHNR and CDR2 FQNEAQ (reference sequence).

The chain couples TRBV5-4 to TRBJ1-2; D is unclear. Trimming stripped 0 bases from V and 8 bases from J, with 14 bases between. The CDR3 runs to 14 residues. Per the germline V gene, CDR1 is SGHNT and CDR2 is YYREEE (reference sequence). The CDR3 coding sequence is TGTGCCAGCAGCTTGGCCGCTCAGAGGGCCGGCTACACCTTC. Protein product: CASSLAAQRAGYTF. Full variable domain (remainder filled in from reference TRBV5-4 and TRBJ1-2): ETGVTQSPTHLIKTRGQQVTLRCSSQSGHNTVSWYQQALGQGPQFIFQYYREEENGRGNFPPRFSGLQFPNYSSELNVNALELDDSALYLCASSLAAQRAGYTFGSGTRLTVV.

V and J are TRBV20-1 and TRBJ2-7; D perhaps matches TRBD2 (7 bases). Per the germline V gene, CDR1 is DFQATT and CDR2 is SNEGSKA (reference sequence). Trimming shortened V by 3 bases and J by 6 bases, and 24 bases separated the two germline ends. The CDR3 totals 16 residues. The CDR3: CSASTRGATSSLEQYF. The DNA of the CDR3 is TGCAGTGCTAGTACCCGGGGGGCGACCTCTAGTCTCGAGCAGTACTTC.

This chain connects TRBV5-4 to TRBJ1-1; 9 bases agree with TRBD1. J was trimmed by 3 bases and V by 3 bases; bases with no gene match: 9. Germline CDR1 SGHNT, CDR2 YYREEE (reference sequence). The CDR3 has 16 residues. Here the CDR3 DNA reads TGTGCCAGCAGCTCAGCCGGGACAGGGTGGGACACTGAAGCTTTCTTT. It translates to CASSSAGTGWDTEAFF.

The rearrangement links TRBV3-1 (or the pseudogene TRBV3-2) to TRBJ2-5, with D possibly matching TRBD1 (5 bases). The CDR3 is made up of 17 amino acids. The germline gives CDR1 LGHDT, CDR2 YNNKEL (reference sequence). V was pared by 4 bases and J by 2 bases, with 20 bases between. The CDR3 DNA sequence: TGTGCCAGCAGCCCTACGGCCGAGGACACAATACAAGAGACCCAGTACTTC. Amino acid sequence: CASSPTAEDTIQETQYF.

In its sample, this clone was seen a few times. The chain joins TRBV3-1 (or the pseudogene TRBV3-2) to TRBJ2-2, with D hard to call. V lost 3 bases, J lost 0 bases, and 8 bases lay in between. The CDR3 runs 15 residues. Germline loops: CDR1 LGHDT, CDR2 YNNKEL (reference sequence). Here the CDR3 DNA reads TGTGCCAGCAGCCAGAACAGCGCGAACACCGGGGAGCTGTTTTTT. This encodes CASSQNSANTGELFF.

V usage is TRBV19 and J usage is TRBJ1-1; 7 bases are shared with TRBD1. V shed 3 bases and J 1 base; nucleotides not matched to a gene: 2. In germline, CDR1 is LNHDA, CDR2 SQIVND (reference sequence). The CDR3 totals 14 residues. CDR3 nucleotide sequence: TGTGCCAGTAGTATTGAGGGGGCGAACACTGAAGCTTTCTTT. Amino acids: CASSIEGANTEAFF.

In this sample, this clone turned up a few times. The chain employs TRBV9 and TRBJ2-1; D remains unclear. CDR1 and CDR2 from the germline V gene are SGDLS and YYNGEE. Trimming removed 0 bases at V and 6 bases at J, with 10 bases between. The CDR3 spans 14 residues. The CDR3, as DNA: TGTGCCAGCAGCGTAGATGGGCCTTCCAATGAGCAGTTCTTC. Protein sequence: CASSVDGPSNEQFF.

The gene calls are TRBV7-9 and TRBJ1-2; 7 positions match TRBD1. The ends lost 5 bases at V and 0 bases at J; junction bases unmatched: 3. The germline gives CDR1 SEHNR, CDR2 FQNEAQ (reference sequence). There are 14 residues in the CDR3. CDR3 sequence (DNA): TGTGCCAGCAGCACGGGACAGACTAACTATGGCTACACCTTC. Its protein is CASSTGQTNYGYTF.

J is TRBJ1-2 and V is TRBV6-5, with D uncertain. The germline CDR1 and CDR2 sequences are MNHEY and SVGAGI. The V end was cut by 7 bases, the J end by 7 bases, with 13 bases between. This CDR3 has 12 residues. The CDR3 here is CASTGALGGYTF. The CDR3 coding sequence is TGTGCCAGCACTGGCGCCCTCGGTGGCTACACCTTC.

This chain's CDR3 is CASSFLLRRETQYF. The CDR3 DNA sequence: TGTGCCAGCAGCTTTCTACTGCGTAGGGAGACCCAGTACTTC. V is TRBV7-8 and J is TRBJ2-5; D call uncertain. V was trimmed by 3 bases and J by 5 bases, leaving 13 bases between them. CDR3 length equals 14 residues. Germline CDR1 reads SGHVS; CDR2 reads FQNEAQ. The whole variable domain, remainder taken from reference TRBV7-8 and TRBJ2-5, is GAGVSQSPRYKVAKRGQDVALRCDPISGHVSLFWYQQALGQGPEFLTYFQNEAQLDKSGLPSDRFFAERPEGSVSTLKIQRTQQEDSAVYLCASSFLLRRETQYFGPGTRLLVL.

The chain uses TRBV5-1 and TRBJ1-1; D unclear. Germline CDR1 reads SGHRS; CDR2 reads YFSETQ. V was shortened by 4 bases and J by 4 bases, with 11 bases between the two germline ends. This CDR3 is built from 13 residues. The DNA for the CDR3 is TGCGCCAGCAGCCCGGGAGGTAGCACTGAAGCTTTCTTT. Its protein is CASSPGGSTEAFF.

The V and J genes are TRBV7-3 and TRBJ2-6; possibly TRBD1 or TRBD2 for D (5 bases each). Per germline, CDR1 SGHTA and CDR2 FQGTGA. The CDR3 loop spans 17 amino acids. Trimming took off 5 bases at V and 0 bases at J, with 14 bases between the two ends. In DNA form, the CDR3 reads TGTGCCAGCAGCCCCGGGACGTTCGACTCTGGGGCCAACGTCCTGACTTTC. Amino acid sequence: CASSPGTFDSGANVLTF.

J is TRBJ1-5 and V is TRBV29-1; D possibly corresponds to TRBD1 (6 bases). The CDR3 is made up of 13 amino acids. Germline V lookup: CDR1 SQVTM, CDR2 ANQGSEA. With 4 bases removed from V and 4 bases from J, the gap between germline ends came to 11 bases. The CDR3, as DNA: TGCAGCGTTGGGGGGCCTCGAAATCAGCCCCAGCATTTT. Amino acid sequence: CSVGGPRNQPQHF. Together with reference TRBV29-1 and TRBJ1-5, the CDR3 gives the full variable domain: SAVISQKPSRDICQRGTSLTIQCQVDSQVTMMFWYRQQPGQSLTLIATANQGSEATYESGFVIDKFPISRPNLTFSTLTVSNMSPEDSSIYLCSVGGPRNQPQHFGDGTRLSIL.

Comment on this clone: The DNA is left out, because the CDR3 cannot be placed on it with certainty; the CDR3 is given as TCRdb lists it. The V and J genes are TRBV7-2 and TRBJ2-3; TRBD2 reflects the table's D call only, with no check against the DNA. CDR1 and CDR2 from the germline V gene are SGHTA and FQGNSA. A total of 14 residues make up the CDR3, ends included. CDR3 amino acids: CASSRRAGEGTQYF.

The chain carries TRBV18 and TRBJ1-4; 12 nucleotides match TRBD1. This CDR3 has 15 residues. Germline values: CDR1 KGHSH, CDR2 LQKENI. V lost 3 bases, J lost 8 bases, and 4 bases stayed unmatched. This CDR3 reads CASSPAGTGGEKLFF. Written as DNA, the CDR3 is TGTGCCAGCTCACCCGCCGGGACAGGGGGCGAAAAACTGTTTTTT.